This T cell receptor (beta chain) emerged from a study of shared clonotypes between healthy human individuals (TCRdb year 2020). Describing the broader study: A few men and a couple of women, aged 18 to 49 years, made up the cohort. For each donor, CD4 naive and CD4 memory were each run on three plates, CD8 naive on two plates, and CD8 memory on one plate. The study deeply sequenced blood TCR repertoires of about 5 healthy adults to estimate repertoire size and the extent of clonotype sharing between individuals. To increase sequencing depth and limit assay-specific biases, TCR repertoire library preparation and sequencing were carried out by different laboratories using diverse techniques. Between about 0.8 and 9.5 billion PBMCs per donor were obtained by leukapheresis. Overall study outcomes, separate from this receptor: Sampling was restricted to blood, and TCR repertoires in tissues likely differ from the TCR repertoires found in blood. Compared with non-shared clonotypes, the clonotypes found in all four sorted-subset donors had higher generation probabilities. Naive subsets generally had larger estimated clonotype richness than memory subsets. The small number of donors limited the genetic and exposure-history diversity represented. Pairwise subsampling indicated that sequencing depth was expected to affect the degree of clonotype sharing among donors. Rarefaction of sorted-subset datasets indicated incomplete sequencing despite the large sequencing depth. Roughly 5.2% of naive CD4, roughly 3.5% of naive CD8, around 2.3% of memory CD4, and about 0.4% of memory CD8 clonotypes were shared across several donors.

Regarding this clone: There is no known antigen for this receptor. No clone much larger than this one lies a single base away; base qualities are absent.

For the CD8 naive samples, CD45RO-negative cells were positively selected for CCR7, yielding a CD45RA+CCR7+ population from which TemRA cells were excluded. Donors were healthy HIV-negative adults with no recently reported acute infections or vaccinations. Only Caucasian adults living in Nashville, Tennessee, USA were represented among the donors. Blood was obtained by leukapheresis, after which PBMCs were separated by Ficoll-Histopaque density gradient centrifugation and cryopreserved in liquid nitrogen vapor phase. Analytical flow cytometry was used to check the purity and quantity of every magnetically sorted T cell population. From each sorted fraction, genomic DNA was isolated and quantified by UV absorbance on a Nanodrop 2000c. Using the deep immunoSEQ assay, TCR CDR3 regions were amplified from genomic DNA by multiplex PCR. Extracted genomic DNA from each cell subset was spread evenly across all wells of several immunoSEQ 96-well plates, with each plate serving as a replicate. For sorted subsets, approximately 190 ng genomic DNA, equal to 25,000 to 35,000 T cell genomes, was loaded into each replicate PCR. Purified libraries were quantified with a Qubit 3.0 fluorometer, sized on a Bioanalyzer 2100, and re-quantified with the KAPA Library Quantification kit. Every immunoSEQ 96-well plate was sequenced on a dedicated single-read 150-cycle Illumina NextSeq 550 flow cell. Regarding the original processing steps: Because only junctional sequences without quality scores were contained in the immunoSEQ output, filtering matching that applied to full-length reads could not be performed. Sequences were annotated with PyIR, a Python wrapper for IgBLAST v1.9, using IMGT germline references to assign V/J genes and CDR3. Any read was removed if the V/J assignment was weak (E-value above 1e-6), the CDR3 was missing, or the read contained stop codons, out-of-frame junctions, or ambiguous translated residues. V3J clonotypes were defined by identical inferred V gene, J gene, and CDR3 amino acid sequence. Percentage overlap between repertoires was calculated by dividing the number of shared unique clonotypes by the size of the smaller repertoire. Repertoire richness was assessed with RTK rarefaction, the Chao1 estimator, and Recon v2.1 estimates of unobserved clonotypes. Generation probabilities were computed with OLGA for all TCRbeta clonotypes obtained by the gDNA method from four donors. In TCRdb, the immuneACCESS table is reduced to in-frame sequences with V and J assigned. These tables do not hold every clone; where another copy was compared, an unresolved V gene accounts for under half, and the others remain unexplained. That table is the source of V, J and clone size, and D and trimming were worked out from the DNA. The sample data list 1.5 million to 2.5 million clones, and approximately 94% of these were observed just once. The biggest ten clones account for more than 0.95% of the sample.

Taken from the germline V gene, the CDR1 and CDR2 loops are MGHRA and YSYEKL. V is shortened by 3 bases, J by 15 bases, and the region joining them spans 11 bases. The CDR3 covers 11 residues, taking in both the cysteine and the phenylalanine. Only the CDR3 portion is preserved as DNA: 33 bases, with reading frame beginning at the first base. The sequencing input was naive CD8+ T cells sorted from blood. Interpreted using the paper, the cell subset or site label stands for: CD45RA+CCR7+. The TCR originated in a man aged 18 to 35 in good health. The chain was built from TRBV4-1 and TRBJ1-4, with the D gene not confidently named. The CDR3 is CASSQGLLVFF. The nucleotide sequence reads as follows: TGCGCCAGCAGCCAGGGCCTTTTGGTGTTTTTT.